Here is one TCR beta chain with its context. The target antigen is unknown. The data stem from a study of PD-1 blockade in classical Hodgkin lymphoma. Findings and limits, study-wide: In newly diagnosed patients, baseline TCR diversity was reportedly below that of healthy donors. The origin of the repertoire differences remains undefined, with disease activity or prior therapy as possible causes.

Some clones are missing from TCRdb's copy, which holds only in-frame ones; the method was immunoSEQ multiplex PCR. The repertoire has 17,000 or so clones, roughly 87% of them found once; the top ten carry 3.9%. This CDR3 contains 13 residues. The germline V and J ends were trimmed by 1 base and 10 bases, with 11 bases remaining between them. Germline V gene lookup returns CDR1 SGHAT and CDR2 FQNNGV. Time point reported: newly diagnosed, previously untreated cHL patient sample. The sequencing input was peripheral blood mononuclear cells (PBMCs). The TCR comes from a human donor with classical Hodgkin lymphoma. The chain is built from TRBV11-2 and TRBJ2-1, with D possibly being TRBD2 (5 bases). The CDR3 is CASSLGLLKEQFF. The CDR3 region has the DNA TGTGCCAGCAGCTTAGGACTACTGAAGGAGCAGTTCTTC.